This TCR beta chain is from a study of radiotherapy plus CTLA-4 blockade in lung cancer. Study conclusions and caveats: After radiotherapy and ipilimumab, tumor-derived clones expanded in peripheral blood.

V dropped 0 bases and J dropped 6 bases, with 5 bases sitting between them. Looked up from germline, CDR1 is SGHTA and CDR2 is FQGTGA. There are 13 residues in the CDR3. As concerns this clone: Its matching antigen is unknown.

The assay was immunoSEQ multiplex PCR, and TCRdb's table has in-frame clones only and misses some. The sample lists over 80,000 clones, about 88% occurring once. This chain links TRBV7-3 with TRBJ2-2; no reliable D call. This sequence originates from a human donor with non-small cell lung cancer that progressed on radiotherapy plus ipilimumab. Sequencing used peripheral blood, obtained from a patient treated with radiotherapy plus ipilimumab. CDR3 loop: CASSLTRSGELFF. The DNA of the CDR3 is TGTGCCAGCAGCTTAACCAGGTCCGGGGAGCTGTTTTTT.